Following are 25 T cell receptor beta chains from one sample sequenced in a study of beta chain features in type 1 diabetes. Expressed TCRB transcripts got sequenced, as all isolated RNA was reverse transcribed. The table came from immunoSEQ multiplex PCR; TCRdb's copy has only in-frame clones and leaves some out. Of under 300,000 clones listed, 25% to 35% are singletons. Sequencing used central memory CD4+ T cells from blood. Receptor source: a man aged 25 to 40 in good health.

The V gene is TRBV7-2, the J gene TRBJ1-1; weak D call: TRBD1 (5 bases). The ends were cut back, 2 bases at V and 6 bases at J, with 7 bases in the middle. Germline V gene sequence: CDR1 SGHTA, CDR2 FQGNSA. The CDR3 sequence is 12 residues long. DNA for the CDR3: TGTGCCAGCAGCTTAAGGGGCTCTGAAGCTTTCTTT. Encoded protein: CASSLRGSEAFF.

This clone was seen a handful of times. The chain is built from TRBV9 and TRBJ1-3; unclear D gene. The CDR3 length is 14 residues. Trimming removed 0 bases at V and 5 bases at J, with 9 bases between. Germline CDR1 reads SGDLS; CDR2 reads YYNGEE. The CDR3 here is CASSVDQTRNTIYF. Written as DNA, the CDR3 is TGTGCCAGCAGCGTAGACCAGACGAGAAACACCATATATTTT.

The V and J genes are TRBV9 and TRBJ2-2; no definite D call. The CDR3 is 15 amino acids. Germline lookup yields CDR1 SGDLS and CDR2 YYNGEE. V was cut by 1 base and J by 5 bases, with 12 bases left in between. The DNA of the CDR3 is TGTGCCAGCAGCGTACACGACCCGATAACCGGGGAGCTGTTTTTT. This sequence encodes CASSVHDPITGELFF.

In its sample, this clone was seen a few times. The rearrangement links TRBV29-1 to TRBJ1-6; TRBD1 matches at 7 bases. The CDR3 contains 13 residues. The ends lost 6 bases at V and 13 bases at J; junction bases unmatched: 12. Germline V gene data show CDR1 as SQVTM and CDR2 as ANQGSEA. The CDR3 protein is CSVLTGKYGPLHF. The CDR3 DNA follows: TGCAGCGTCCTGACAGGGAAGTATGGCCCCCTCCACTTT.

The chain joins TRBV29-1 to TRBJ2-7; no firm D call. Germline CDR1 and CDR2: SQVTM and ANQGSEA. V lost 0 bases, J lost 6 bases, and 18 bases lay in between. The CDR3 totals 15 residues. The DNA for the CDR3 is TGCAGCGTTGAAGAGTTTAGAAGATCTGGTGGCGAGCAGTACTTC. The encoded protein is CSVEEFRRSGGEQYF.

This clone was recorded once. Here the CDR3 DNA reads TGTGCCAGTGGAACAGGGGTGGCAGATACGCAGTATTTT. Residues: CASGTGVADTQYF. J is TRBJ2-3 and V is TRBV19; 7 bases line up with TRBD1. The CDR3 length is 13 residues. Per germline, CDR1 LNHDA and CDR2 SQIVND (reference sequence). V lost 8 bases, J lost 4 bases, and 6 bases stayed unmatched.

This clone occurred a few times. The chain carries TRBV30 and TRBJ2-1; unclear D gene. CDR1 and CDR2 (germline): GTSNPN, SVGIG (reference sequence). The CDR3 extends over 10 amino acids. The V end lost 7 bases, the J end lost 4 bases, and 5 bases lay between the germline ends. The CDR3 sequence: CAYKYNEQFF. The CDR3 DNA sequence: TGTGCCTATAAATACAATGAGCAGTTCTTC.

This clone was found a few times. The J gene is TRBJ1-3, the V gene TRBV29-1; D is perhaps TRBD1 (5 bases). This CDR3 comprises 15 residues. Germline lookup yields CDR1 SQVTM and CDR2 ANQGSEA. The V end was cut by 7 bases, the J end by 0 bases, with 16 bases between. CDR3 bases: TGCAGCGCCAAGGGGAGGGACCTCTCTGGAAACACCATATATTTT. This translates into CSAKGRDLSGNTIYF.

There are a few counts of this clone. The rearrangement links TRBV9 to TRBJ2-1; 11 nucleotides align to TRBD2. CDR3 size: 19 residues. The V gene end was trimmed by 4 bases and the J gene end by 0 bases; junction bases not matched to a gene: 12. Germline lookup yields CDR1 SGDLS and CDR2 YYNGEE. DNA for the CDR3: TGTGCCAGCAGCACTCCCGGGACTAGCGGTTCGAGCTCCTACAATGAGCAGTTCTTC. It translates to CASSTPGTSGSSSYNEQFF.

This clone was seen only a few times. The rearrangement links TRBV10-1 to TRBJ2-1; D gene ambiguous. The CDR3 runs to 13 residues. Between the trimmed V and J ends, which lost 3 bases and 9 bases, there was a span of 12 bases. In germline, CDR1 is WNHNN, CDR2 SYGVQD (reference sequence). This CDR3 is CASSDLMPGEQFF. CDR3 DNA: TGCGCCAGCAGTGATTTGATGCCCGGTGAGCAGTTCTTC.

The chain recombines TRBV19 with TRBJ1-6, with TRBD1 matching over 7 bases. The CDR3 loop spans 13 amino acids. The J segment lost 11 bases and the V segment lost 10 bases, leaving 11 bases of the junction unmatched. In germline, CDR1 is LNHDA, CDR2 SQIVND (reference sequence). The CDR3 nucleotides are TGTGCCACCCGGGGACAGCCTGGGCCACCCCTCCACTTT. Its protein product is CATRGQPGPPLHF. Full variable domain (missing parts from reference TRBV19 and TRBJ1-6): DGGITQSPKYLFRKEGQNVTLSCEQNLNHDAMYWYRQDPGQGLRLIYYSQIVNDFQKGDIAEGYSVSREKKESFPLTVTSAQKNPTAFYLCATRGQPGPPLHFGNGTRLTVT.

The rearrangement links TRBV30 to TRBJ1-5; D gene unclear. Germline V lookup: CDR1 GTSNPN, CDR2 SVGIG (reference sequence). V lost 0 bases to trimming and J lost 4 bases, with 7 bases between them. This CDR3 region has 13 residues. CDR3 residues: CAWSVRENQPQHF. The CDR3 DNA reads TGTGCCTGGAGTGTACGGGAAAATCAGCCCCAGCATTTT.

This clone has only a few counts. The chain combines TRBV6-1 with TRBJ2-1; 12 bases align to TRBD2. This CDR3 region has 14 residues. Trimming removed 5 bases from V and 8 bases from J; junction bases left unmatched: 4. Germline CDR1 reads MNHNS; CDR2 reads SASEGT. The CDR3 here is CASSWTSGVDEQFF. DNA of the CDR3: TGTGCCAGCAGTTGGACTAGCGGGGTGGATGAGCAGTTCTTC.

A remark on this clone: A read error is likely here: a far larger clone is one base away. The genes are TRBV30 and TRBJ1-2; tentative D call: TRBD1 (6 bases). The CDR3 is 15 amino acids. Germline CDR1 is GTSNPN and CDR2 is SVGIG (reference sequence). Trimming took 6 bases from V and 5 from J, leaving 22 bases between them. CDR3 bases: TGTGCCTGTAGTATTACTCTCGGACAGAAATATGGCTACACCTTC. Translated, it gives CACSITLGQKYGYTF.

The chain combines TRBV28 with TRBJ2-6, with D unclear. Trimming removed 4 bases at V and 2 bases at J, with 12 bases between. The CDR3 is 16 amino acids. Looked up from germline, CDR1 is MDHEN and CDR2 is SYDVKM. In DNA form, the CDR3 reads TGTGCCAGCAGTTCCCCGGACCTCACTGGGGCCAACGTCCTGACTTTC. This translates into CASSSPDLTGANVLTF.

This chain uses TRBV18 with TRBJ2-7; 8 bases are shared with TRBD1. J was trimmed by 2 bases and V by 6 bases; bases with no gene match: 6. Germline loops: CDR1 KGHSH, CDR2 LQKENI. The CDR3 totals 14 residues. The CDR3 loop is CASSLDRGTYEQYF. The DNA of the CDR3 is TGTGCCAGCTCGCTCGACAGGGGCACCTACGAGCAGTACTTC.

Comments on this clone: Lacking the conserved final phenylalanine or tryptophan, this CDR3 likely reflects a read error. Because the CDR3's place on the DNA is in doubt, the DNA is left out and the CDR3 is given as listed by TCRdb. This chain uses TRBV5-6 with TRBJ1-1. Germline V gives CDR1 SGHDT, CDR2 YYEEEE. The CDR3 numbers 12 amino acids, ends counted. CDR3 residues: CASSLSGGGESI.

This clone was seen more than once but under ten times. CDR3 sequence: CASSQVGRVQSDTQYF. The CDR3 DNA sequence: TGCGCCAGCAGCCAAGTGGGGAGGGTACAATCAGATACGCAGTATTTT. V gene TRBV4-1 combines with J gene TRBJ2-3, with 7 bases identical to TRBD2. The CDR3 is 16 residues long. From germline, CDR1 is MGHRA and CDR2 YSYEKL. The V gene end was trimmed by 1 base and the J gene end by 4 bases; junction bases not matched to a gene: 8.

This clone has just a few counts. The chain carries TRBV25-1 and TRBJ2-7; the D gene is possibly TRBD2 (6 bases). Germline V gives CDR1 MGHDK, CDR2 SYGVNS. Trimming removed 7 bases from V and 7 bases from J, with 14 bases in between. The CDR3 totals 12 residues. For the CDR3, the DNA is TGTGCCAGCAACGAAATGGAGGGGGAGCAGTACTTC. It specifies CASNEMEGEQYF.

V gene TRBV15 combines with J gene TRBJ2-6; TRBD2 is a possible D gene (6 bases). The CDR3 spans 17 residues. The germline CDR1 and CDR2 sequences are LNHNV and YYDKDF (reference sequence). Trimming pared 3 bases from V and 0 bases from J, leaving 12 bases between. CDR3 in amino acids: CATSSGTFSSGANVLTF. The CDR3, as DNA: TGTGCCACCAGCAGCGGGACTTTTAGCTCTGGGGCCAACGTCCTGACTTTC.

This chain uses TRBV10-3 with TRBJ2-3, with 14 bases that match TRBD2. The V gene's germline CDR1 is ENHRY and CDR2 SYGVKD. V shed 4 bases, J shed 2 bases, and the junction held 5 bases outside the gene matches. CDR3 length: 17 amino acids. CDR3 sequence reads: CAISAGLAGGYTDTQYF. The DNA for the CDR3 is TGTGCCATCAGTGCTGGACTAGCGGGGGGATACACAGATACGCAGTATTTT.

This chain links TRBV7-9 with TRBJ2-2; 9 nucleotides line up with TRBD2. The germline CDR1 and CDR2 sequences are SEHNR and FQNEAQ (reference sequence). V dropped 7 bases and J dropped 0; count of bases not matched to a gene: 15. The CDR3 runs to 19 residues. The CDR3 DNA follows: TGTGCCAGCACCAACGGGTCCTGGCTAGCGGGACCGAACACCGGGGAGCTGTTTTTT. Translating gives CASTNGSWLAGPNTGELFF.

The V and J genes are TRBV29-1 and TRBJ2-3; D ambiguous. Germline V gene data show CDR1 as SQVTM and CDR2 as ANQGSEA. The CDR3 has 12 amino acids. DNA for the CDR3: TGCAGTTGGTCTGGAAGCACAGATACGCAGTATTTT. Translated, it gives CSWSGSTDTQYF.

This clone turned up a few times. The chain joins TRBV28 to TRBJ2-7, with 12 bases lining up with TRBD2. CDR3 size: 15 residues. Trimming removed 6 bases from V and 5 bases from J; junction bases left unmatched: 8. CDR1 is MDHEN, CDR2 SYDVKM, per germline. In nucleotides, the CDR3 is TGTGCCAGCAGGGCCCGGACTAGCGGGAAGGACGAGCAGTACTTC. This codes for CASRARTSGKDEQYF.

The J gene is TRBJ2-7, the V gene TRBV10-3; 9 positions agree with TRBD2. The CDR3 is 13 amino acids. With 10 bases clipped from V and 5 bases from J, the junction kept 9 bases outside the gene matches. The germline V gene encodes CDR1 ENHRY and CDR2 SYGVKD. The CDR3 DNA reads as TGTGCCACGGTAGGGACTAGCTACCACGAGCAGTACTTC. Its protein product is CATVGTSYHEQYF.